Below are 9 T cell receptor beta chains sequenced from a single sample in a study of blood T cell repertoires in COVID-19 (dated by TCRdb to 2020 to 2022). The library came from the immunoSEQ multiplex PCR assay. TCRdb retrieved this table from immuneACCESS and kept in-frame rearrangements only. Not all clones are present; in checked studies, unresolved V genes account for under half, and no reason is known for the remainder. The sample profile shows around 150,000 clones; approximately 80% of them were found once. The ten largest clones add up to roughly 8.3% of the sample. Sequencing was carried out using peripheral blood. These TCRs come from a woman aged 80 or over in a cohort sampled during active or convalescent COVID-19.

The chain carries TRBV27 and TRBJ2-5, with unresolved D. The germline V gene encodes CDR1 MNHEY and CDR2 SMNVEV (reference sequence). The CDR3 sequence is 11 residues long. V lost 5 bases and J lost 2, with 3 bases in between. This CDR3 is CASSPQETQYF. The CDR3 DNA reads as TGTGCCAGCAGTCCGCAAGAGACCCAGTACTTC.

This clone was detected many times. The chain links TRBV27 to TRBJ2-2; 9 positions match TRBD1. The J segment lost 6 bases and the V segment lost 5 bases, leaving 7 bases of the junction unmatched. Per germline, CDR1 MNHEY and CDR2 SMNVEV (reference sequence). The CDR3 is 15 residues long. The CDR3 DNA is TGTGCCAGCAGTACCACAGGGGGCGCGCCCGGGGAGCTGTTTTTT. It yields the protein CASSTTGGAPGELFF.

The chain has TRBV7-6 and TRBJ2-3, with TRBD2 identical over 14 bases. CDR1 is SGHVS, CDR2 FNYEAQ, per germline. This CDR3 contains 17 residues. V lost 6 bases, J lost 0 bases, and 5 bases stayed unmatched. CDR3 DNA sequence: TGTGCCAGCAGTCCCTGGACTAGCGGGGGGAGCACAGATACGCAGTATTTT. Translating gives CASSPWTSGGSTDTQYF.

The chain carries TRBV11-3 and TRBJ2-3, with a tentative D call TRBD1 (6 bases). This CDR3 is built from 12 residues. The V gene's germline CDR1 is SGHNT and CDR2 YENEEA. Trimming removed 5 bases at V and 4 bases at J, with 7 bases between. CDR3 DNA sequence: TGTGCCAGCAGCAGACAGGCAGATACGCAGTATTTT. Its translation is CASSRQADTQYF.

This sequence joins TRBV7-3 and TRBJ2-5; D ambiguous. Germline loops: CDR1 SGHTA, CDR2 FQGTGA. This CDR3 contains 13 residues. The V gene lost 1 base and the J gene lost 3 bases, with 6 bases spanning the gap. The CDR3 DNA reads TGTGCCAGCAGCTTAATGGCAGAAGAGACCCAGTACTTC. This translates into CASSLMAEETQYF. Full variable domain (remainder filled in from reference TRBV7-3 and TRBJ2-5): GAGVSQTPSNKVTEKGKYVELRCDPISGHTALYWYRQSLGQGPEFLIYFQGTGAADDSGLPNDRFFAVRPEGSVSTLKIQRTERGDSAVYLCASSLMAEETQYFGPGTRLLVL.

This clone has just one count. The chain recombines TRBV4-2 with TRBJ2-2; a possible D gene is TRBD1 (6 bases). The CDR3 is 16 amino acids. CDR1 LGHNA and CDR2 YNFKEQ come from the germline V gene. Trimming cost V 5 bases and J 2 bases, with 15 bases left between them. The CDR3 DNA is TGTGCCAGCAGCTACTCCGGGACAAGTAACACCGGGGAGCTGTTTTTT. Its translation is CASSYSGTSNTGELFF.

CDR3 in DNA: TGCGCCAGCAGCTGTACAACCGGGACAGGGGACGTC. It yields the protein CASSCTTGTGDV. This chain links TRBV5-1 with TRBJ2-7; 10 nucleotides line up with TRBD1. This CDR3 spans 12 amino acids. The germline V gene encodes CDR1 SGHRS and CDR2 YFSETQ.

V is TRBV6-2 or TRBV6-3 and J is TRBJ2-7, with TRBD2 matching 9 bases. Germline lookup yields CDR1 MNHEY and CDR2 SVGEGT. The CDR3 consists of 14 residues. The junction had 5 bases not matched to a gene; V was cut back by 6 bases and J by 2 bases. Here the CDR3 reads CASSKRGAAYEQYV. The CDR3 coding sequence is TGTGCCAGCAGCAAGCGGGGGGCCGCCTACGAGCAGTACGTC.

This clone was detected once. The V gene is TRBV3-1 (or the pseudogene TRBV3-2), the J gene TRBJ2-5; TRBD2 is a possible D gene (6 bases). This CDR3 is 14 amino acids long. Trimming shortened V by 1 base and J by 5 bases, and 11 bases separated the two germline ends. Germline CDR1 LGHDT, CDR2 YNNKEL (reference sequence). The CDR3 spells CASSQAGVEETQYF. CDR3 nucleotides: TGTGCCAGCAGCCAAGCGGGGGTAGAGGAGACCCAGTACTTC.